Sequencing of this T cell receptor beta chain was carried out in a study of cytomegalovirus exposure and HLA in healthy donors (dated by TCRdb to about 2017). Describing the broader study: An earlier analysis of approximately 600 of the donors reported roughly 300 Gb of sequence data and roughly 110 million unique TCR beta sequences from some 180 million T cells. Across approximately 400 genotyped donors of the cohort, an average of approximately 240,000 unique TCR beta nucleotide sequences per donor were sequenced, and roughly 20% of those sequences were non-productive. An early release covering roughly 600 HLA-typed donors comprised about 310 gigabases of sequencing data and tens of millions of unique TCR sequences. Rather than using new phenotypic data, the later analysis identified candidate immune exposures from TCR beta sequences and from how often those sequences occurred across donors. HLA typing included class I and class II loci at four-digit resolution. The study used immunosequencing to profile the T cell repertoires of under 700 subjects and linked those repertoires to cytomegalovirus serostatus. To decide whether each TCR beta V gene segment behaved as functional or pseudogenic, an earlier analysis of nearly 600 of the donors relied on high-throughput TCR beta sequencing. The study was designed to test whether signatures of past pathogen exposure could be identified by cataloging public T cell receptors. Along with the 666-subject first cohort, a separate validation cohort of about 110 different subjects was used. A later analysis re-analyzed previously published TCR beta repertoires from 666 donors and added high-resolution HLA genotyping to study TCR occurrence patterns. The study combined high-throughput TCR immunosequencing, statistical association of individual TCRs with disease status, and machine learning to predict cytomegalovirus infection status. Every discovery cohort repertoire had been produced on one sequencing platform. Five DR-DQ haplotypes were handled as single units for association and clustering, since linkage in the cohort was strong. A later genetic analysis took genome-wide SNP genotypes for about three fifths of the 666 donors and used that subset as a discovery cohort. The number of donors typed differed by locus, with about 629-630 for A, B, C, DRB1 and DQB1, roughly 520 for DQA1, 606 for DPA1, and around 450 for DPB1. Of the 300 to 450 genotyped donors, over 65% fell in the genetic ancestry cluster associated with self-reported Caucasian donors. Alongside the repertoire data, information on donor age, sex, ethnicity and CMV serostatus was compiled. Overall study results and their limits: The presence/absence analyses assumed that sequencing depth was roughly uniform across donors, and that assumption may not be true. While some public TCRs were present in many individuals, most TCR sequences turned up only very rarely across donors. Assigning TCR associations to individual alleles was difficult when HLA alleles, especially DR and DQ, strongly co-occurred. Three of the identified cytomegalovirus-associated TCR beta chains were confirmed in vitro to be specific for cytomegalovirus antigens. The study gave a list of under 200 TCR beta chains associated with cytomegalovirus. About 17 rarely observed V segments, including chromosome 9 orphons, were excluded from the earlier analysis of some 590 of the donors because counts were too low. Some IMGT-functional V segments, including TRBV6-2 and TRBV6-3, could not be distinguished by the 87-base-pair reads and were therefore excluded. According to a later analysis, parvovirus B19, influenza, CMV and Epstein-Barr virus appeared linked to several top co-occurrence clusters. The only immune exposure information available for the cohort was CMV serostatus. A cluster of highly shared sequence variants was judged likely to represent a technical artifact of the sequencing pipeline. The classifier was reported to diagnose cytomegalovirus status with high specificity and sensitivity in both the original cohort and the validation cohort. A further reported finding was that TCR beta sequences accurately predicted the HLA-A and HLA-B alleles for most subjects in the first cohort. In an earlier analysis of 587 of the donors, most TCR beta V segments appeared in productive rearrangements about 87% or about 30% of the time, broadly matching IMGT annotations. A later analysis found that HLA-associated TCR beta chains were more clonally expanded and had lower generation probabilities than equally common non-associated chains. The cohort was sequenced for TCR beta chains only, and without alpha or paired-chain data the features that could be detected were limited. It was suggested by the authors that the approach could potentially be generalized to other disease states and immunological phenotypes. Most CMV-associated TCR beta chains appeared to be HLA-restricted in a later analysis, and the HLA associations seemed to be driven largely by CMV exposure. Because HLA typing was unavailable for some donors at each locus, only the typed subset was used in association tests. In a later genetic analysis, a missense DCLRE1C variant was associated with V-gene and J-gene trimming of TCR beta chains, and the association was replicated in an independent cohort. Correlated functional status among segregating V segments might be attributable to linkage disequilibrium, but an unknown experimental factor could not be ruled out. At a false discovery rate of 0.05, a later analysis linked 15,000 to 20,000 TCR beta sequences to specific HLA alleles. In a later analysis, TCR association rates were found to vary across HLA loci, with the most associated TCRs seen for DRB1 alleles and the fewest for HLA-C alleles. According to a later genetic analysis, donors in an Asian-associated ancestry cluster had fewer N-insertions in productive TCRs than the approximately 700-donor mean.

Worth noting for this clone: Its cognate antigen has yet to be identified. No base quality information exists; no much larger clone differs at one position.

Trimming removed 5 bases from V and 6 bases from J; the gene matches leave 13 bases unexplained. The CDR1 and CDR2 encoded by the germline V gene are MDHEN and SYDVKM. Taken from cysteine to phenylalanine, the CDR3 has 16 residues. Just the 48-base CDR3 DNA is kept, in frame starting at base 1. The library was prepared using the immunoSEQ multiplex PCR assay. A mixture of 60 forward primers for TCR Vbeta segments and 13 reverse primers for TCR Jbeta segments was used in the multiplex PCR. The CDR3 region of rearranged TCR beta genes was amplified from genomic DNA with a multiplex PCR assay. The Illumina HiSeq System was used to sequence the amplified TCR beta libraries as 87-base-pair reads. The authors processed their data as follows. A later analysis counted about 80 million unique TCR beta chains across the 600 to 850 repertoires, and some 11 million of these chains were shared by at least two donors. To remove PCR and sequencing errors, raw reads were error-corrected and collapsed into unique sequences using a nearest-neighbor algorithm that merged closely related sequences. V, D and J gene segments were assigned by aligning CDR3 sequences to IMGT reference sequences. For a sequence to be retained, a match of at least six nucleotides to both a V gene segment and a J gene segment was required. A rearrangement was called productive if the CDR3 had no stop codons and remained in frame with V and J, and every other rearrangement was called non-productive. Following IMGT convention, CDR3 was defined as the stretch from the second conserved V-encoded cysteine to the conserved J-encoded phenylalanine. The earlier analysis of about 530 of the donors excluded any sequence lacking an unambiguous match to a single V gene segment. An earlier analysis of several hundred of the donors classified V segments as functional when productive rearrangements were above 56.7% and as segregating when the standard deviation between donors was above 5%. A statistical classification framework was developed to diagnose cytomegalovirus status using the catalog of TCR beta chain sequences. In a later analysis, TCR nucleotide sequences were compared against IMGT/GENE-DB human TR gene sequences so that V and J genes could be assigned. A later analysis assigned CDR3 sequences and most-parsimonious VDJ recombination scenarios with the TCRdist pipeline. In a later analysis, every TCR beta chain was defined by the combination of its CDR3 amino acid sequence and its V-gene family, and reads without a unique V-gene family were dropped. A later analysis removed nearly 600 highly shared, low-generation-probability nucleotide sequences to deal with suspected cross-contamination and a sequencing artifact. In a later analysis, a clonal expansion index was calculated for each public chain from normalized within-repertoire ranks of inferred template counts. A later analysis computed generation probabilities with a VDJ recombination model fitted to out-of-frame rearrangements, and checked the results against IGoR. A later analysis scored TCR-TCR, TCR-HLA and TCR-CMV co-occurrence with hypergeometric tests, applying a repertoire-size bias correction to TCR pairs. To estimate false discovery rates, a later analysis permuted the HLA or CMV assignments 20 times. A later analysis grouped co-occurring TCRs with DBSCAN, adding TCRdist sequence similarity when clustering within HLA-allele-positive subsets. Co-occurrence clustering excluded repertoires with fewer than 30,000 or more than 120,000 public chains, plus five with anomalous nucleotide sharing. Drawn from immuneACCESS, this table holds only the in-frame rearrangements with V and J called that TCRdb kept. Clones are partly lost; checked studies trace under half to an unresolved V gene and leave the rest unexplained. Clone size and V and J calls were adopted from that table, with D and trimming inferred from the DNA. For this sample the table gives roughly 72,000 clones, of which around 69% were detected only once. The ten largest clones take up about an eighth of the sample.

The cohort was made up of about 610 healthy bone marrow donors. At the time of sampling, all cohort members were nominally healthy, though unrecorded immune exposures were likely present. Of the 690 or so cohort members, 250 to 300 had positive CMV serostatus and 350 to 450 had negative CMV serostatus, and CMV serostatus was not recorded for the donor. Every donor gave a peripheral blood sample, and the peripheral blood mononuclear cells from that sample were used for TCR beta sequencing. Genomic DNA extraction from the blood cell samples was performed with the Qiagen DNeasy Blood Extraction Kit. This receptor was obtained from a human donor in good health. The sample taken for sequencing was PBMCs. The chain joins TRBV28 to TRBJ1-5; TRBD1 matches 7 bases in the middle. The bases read TGTGCCAGCAGTCCGCCCGGAGACAGGGTTCGTCAGCCCCAGCATTTT. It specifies CASSPPGDRVRQPQHF.